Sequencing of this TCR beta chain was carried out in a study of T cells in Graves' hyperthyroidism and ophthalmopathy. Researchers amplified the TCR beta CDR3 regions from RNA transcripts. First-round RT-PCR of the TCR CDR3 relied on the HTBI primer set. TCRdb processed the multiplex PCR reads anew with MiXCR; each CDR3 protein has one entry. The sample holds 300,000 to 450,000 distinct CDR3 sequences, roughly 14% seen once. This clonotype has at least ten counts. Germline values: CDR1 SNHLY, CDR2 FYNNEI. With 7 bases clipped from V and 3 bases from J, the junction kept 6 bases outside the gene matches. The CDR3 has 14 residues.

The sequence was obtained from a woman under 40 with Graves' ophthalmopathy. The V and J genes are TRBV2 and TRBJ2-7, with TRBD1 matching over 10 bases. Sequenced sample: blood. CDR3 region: CASNTGTGVYEQYF. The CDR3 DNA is TGTGCCAGCAACACCGGGACAGGGGTCTACGAGCAGTACTTC.